Sequencing of this TCR beta chain was carried out in a study of cytomegalovirus exposure and HLA in healthy donors. Trimming removed 3 bases from V and 0 bases from J, with 15 bases in between. Per germline, CDR1 MDHEN and CDR2 SYDVKM. This CDR3 is built from 17 residues. The PCR ran on 60 Vbeta and 13 Jbeta primers. Profiled with immunoSEQ multiplex PCR; TCRdb holds only in-frame clones, not every one. The repertoire holds fewer than 200,000 clones, approximately 80% seen once, with around 6.7% in the top ten. The source material was PBMCs. The rearrangement uses TRBV28 and TRBJ1-5; D gene unclear. The sequence derives from a woman younger than 45 in good health and CMV-seropositive. Here the CDR3 DNA reads TGTGCCAGCAGTTTTTCCGTGCCCGCGTATAGCAATCAGCCCCAGCATTTT. Translated, it gives CASSFSVPAYSNQPQHF.